Presented here are 30 T cell receptor beta chains from one specimen sequenced in a study of T cell repertoires in cytomegalovirus infection. These receptors are not linked to any known antigen. MiXCR was run by TCRdb on the reads, yielding one entry per CDR3 protein. The sample yields 51,000 or so distinct CDR3 sequences, around 19% seen once. The input for sequencing was CD8+ T cells from cultured PBMCs, taken from culture after CMV antigen stimulation. These TCRs come from a human donor in good health (CMV status not recorded). Some clones in this sample may be carry-over from other donors' samples.

V is TRBV6-2 or TRBV6-3 and J is TRBJ2-7, with 7 bases identical to TRBD1. The germline CDR1 and CDR2 sequences are MNHEY and SVGEGT. The CDR3 has 12 amino acids. Trimming at V came to 9 bases and at J to 2 bases, leaving 4 bases not matched to a gene. DNA of the CDR3: TGTGCCAGTCGACAGGGTCCCTACGAGCAGTACTTC. Its translation: CASRQGPYEQYF.

This chain uses TRBV10-3 with TRBJ2-3, with 14 bases matching TRBD2. The CDR3 loop spans 20 amino acids. Germline V CDR1 and CDR2: ENHRY, SYGVKD. The V and J ends lost 7 bases and 0 bases, in that order; junction bases with no gene match: 15. CDR3: CAITTPGLAGAHLSTDTQYF. For the CDR3, the DNA is TGTGCCATCACAACCCCGGGACTAGCGGGGGCTCATTTGAGCACAGATACGCAGTATTTT.

The chain combines TRBV7-8 with TRBJ2-7, with D maybe TRBD1 (5 bases). The V end was cut by 6 bases, the J end by 3 bases, with 18 bases between. The germline gives CDR1 SGHVS, CDR2 FQNEAQ. This CDR3 has 15 amino acids. The CDR3 loop reads CASSKNPQGGYEQYF. CDR3 DNA sequence: TGTGCCAGCAGTAAAAACCCCCAGGGTGGCTACGAGCAGTACTTC.

The chain couples TRBV11-2 to TRBJ1-2; tentatively, D is TRBD1 (6 bases). Per the germline V gene, CDR1 is SGHAT and CDR2 is FQNNGV. The CDR3 consists of 14 residues. V lost 5 bases to trimming and J lost 4 bases, with 14 bases between them. The CDR3 region is CASSPTQGTYGYTF. The CDR3 nucleotides read TGTGCCAGCAGCCCAACACAGGGAACCTATGGCTACACCTTC.

The V call is TRBV20-1, the J call TRBJ2-2, with D tentatively TRBD1 or TRBD2 (5 bases each). The CDR3 totals 15 residues. The V end was cut by 1 base, the J end by 3 bases, with 12 bases between. The germline gives CDR1 DFQATT, CDR2 SNEGSKA (reference sequence). Here the CDR3 DNA reads TGCAGTGCTAGAGTCCCGAGAGGGGACACCGGGGAGCTGTTTTTT. The encoded protein is CSARVPRGDTGELFF.

The chain couples TRBV6-4 to TRBJ2-1; TRBD2 aligns across 13 bases. CDR1 and CDR2 from the germline V gene are MRHNA and SNTAGT. The J segment lost 7 bases and the V segment lost 6 bases, leaving 6 bases of the junction unmatched. This CDR3 contains 15 residues. The CDR3, as DNA: TGTGCCAGCAGGGAGACTAGCGGGGGGTCGAATGAGCAGTTCTTC. This sequence encodes CASRETSGGSNEQFF.

This clonotype has ten or more counts. The V gene is TRBV7-2, the J gene TRBJ2-2; D possibly matches TRBD1 or TRBD2 (5 bases each). Germline CDR1 SGHTA, CDR2 FQGNSA. The CDR3 spans 15 residues. Trimming cost V 1 base and J 0 bases, with 6 bases left between them. The CDR3: CASSLGGANTGELFF. The DNA for the CDR3 is TGTGCCAGCAGCTTAGGAGGGGCGAACACCGGGGAGCTGTTTTTT.

The chain is built from TRBV7-6 and TRBJ1-2; D is unclear. The CDR3 runs to 15 residues. V lost 1 base and J lost 0, with 9 bases in between. The germline V gene encodes CDR1 SGHVS and CDR2 FNYEAQ. The CDR3 is CASSLVGGPNYGYTF. In nucleotides, the CDR3 is TGTGCCAGCAGCTTAGTCGGCGGACCTAACTATGGCTACACCTTC.

The chain uses TRBV12-3 or TRBV12-4 and TRBJ1-1; D call uncertain. This CDR3 spans 12 amino acids. V shed 3 bases and J shed 3 bases, with 5 bases lying between them. The CDR3 protein is CASSFVDTEAFF. In nucleotides, the CDR3 is TGTGCCAGCAGTTTCGTAGACACTGAAGCTTTCTTT.

This chain connects TRBV7-6 to TRBJ1-2; D call uncertain. The CDR3 is 12 residues long. Between the trimmed V and J ends, which lost 5 bases and 7 bases, there was a span of 11 bases. The germline CDR1 and CDR2 sequences are SGHVS and FNYEAQ. The CDR3 here is CASSDGQFGYTF. The CDR3 DNA follows: TGTGCCAGCAGCGACGGGCAATTTGGCTACACCTTC.

This chain joins TRBV4-1 and TRBJ2-3, with TRBD2 matching over 7 bases. CDR1 is MGHRA, CDR2 YSYEKL, per germline. Trimming cost V 0 bases and J 6 bases; bases outside gene matches: 3. CDR3 size: 14 residues. CDR3 nucleotide sequence: TGCGCCAGCAGCCAAGAGTTAGCGGGTGATACGCAGTATTTT. Its translation: CASSQELAGDTQYF.

The chain employs TRBV2 and TRBJ2-2; D remains ambiguous. The V and J ends lost 7 bases and 1 base respectively, with 7 bases between them. CDR1 SNHLY and CDR2 FYNNEI come from the germline V gene. The CDR3 length is 13 residues. The CDR3 DNA follows: TGTGCCAGCAACTACCTGAACACCGGGGAGCTGTTTTTT. It translates to CASNYLNTGELFF.

This clonotype turned up a few times. The V call is TRBV4-1, the J call TRBJ1-1, with D possibly matching TRBD1 (5 bases). Germline V gives CDR1 MGHRA, CDR2 YSYEKL. The germline V and J ends were trimmed by 0 bases and 2 bases, with 10 bases remaining between them. This CDR3 has 15 residues. The chain's CDR3 is CASSQDRQTNTEAFF. The CDR3 nucleotides are TGCGCCAGCAGCCAAGATCGACAGACTAACACTGAAGCTTTCTTT.

This clonotype has a handful of counts. In DNA, the CDR3 is TGTGCCAGCAGCTCCCGGGGACTCCAAGGGGATTGGAACACTGAAGCTTTCTTT. It translates to CASSSRGLQGDWNTEAFF. V is TRBV7-9 and J is TRBJ1-1, with D possibly TRBD1 on 5 matching bases. CDR1 SEHNR and CDR2 FQNEAQ come from the germline V gene (reference sequence). The CDR3 is made up of 18 amino acids. V was clipped by 4 bases and J by 1 base, with 22 bases between them.

This clonotype came up a few times. The chain combines TRBV5-4 with TRBJ1-1, with TRBD1 identical over 8 bases. V was pared by 4 bases and J by 3 bases, with 8 bases of the junction left unmatched. This CDR3 region has 15 residues. CDR1 and CDR2 (germline): SGHNT, YYREEE (reference sequence). CDR3 nucleotides: TGTGCCAGCAGCGGAGCGACAGGGGTTGACACTGAAGCTTTCTTT. Encoded protein: CASSGATGVDTEAFF. The variable domain in full, with the rest retrieved from reference TRBV5-4 and TRBJ1-1, is ETGVTQSPTHLIKTRGQQVTLRCSSQSGHNTVSWYQQALGQGPQFIFQYYREEENGRGNFPPRFSGLQFPNYSSELNVNALELDDSALYLCASSGATGVDTEAFFGQGTRLTVV.

The V gene is TRBV4-3, the J gene TRBJ1-3; 8 nucleotides match TRBD1. The CDR3 extends over 16 amino acids. Germline V gene sequence: CDR1 LGHNA, CDR2 YSLEER. Germline trimming cut 0 bases from V and 4 bases from J; bases unmatched to any gene: 5. The CDR3 reads CASSQDTGGIGNTIYF. The CDR3 DNA reads as TGCGCCAGCAGCCAAGATACAGGGGGAATAGGAAACACCATATATTTT.

This clonotype came up once. The CDR3 DNA sequence: TGTGCCAGCAGCTTAGCGCGGACGGGGGAACACTACAATGAGCAGTTCTTC. It translates to CASSLARTGEHYNEQFF. The J gene is TRBJ2-1, the V gene TRBV7-9, with D perhaps TRBD2 (6 bases). The CDR3 runs to 17 residues. In germline, CDR1 is SEHNR, CDR2 FQNEAQ (reference sequence). Between the trimmed V and J ends, which lost 0 bases and 3 bases, there was a span of 15 bases.

J is TRBJ2-2 and V is TRBV24-1; D tentatively reads TRBD1 or TRBD2 (6 bases each). The V gene lost 4 bases and the J gene lost 3 bases, with 11 bases spanning the gap. CDR1 KGHDR and CDR2 SFDVKD come from the germline V gene. The CDR3 totals 15 residues. The DNA of the CDR3 is TGTGCCACCAGTGAGGGGGGACAAGACACCGGGGAGCTGTTTTTT. Translating it yields CATSEGGQDTGELFF.

This chain connects TRBV7-8 to TRBJ2-3; the D gene is possibly TRBD2 (6 bases). The V gene's germline CDR1 is SGHVS and CDR2 FQNEAQ. V was shortened by 5 bases and J by 6 bases, with 27 bases between the two germline ends. The CDR3 runs to 18 residues. CDR3 sequence: CASSLGPGLLTGVDTQYF. The DNA of the CDR3 is TGTGCCAGCAGCCTGGGACCGGGACTCCTCACGGGTGTCGATACGCAGTATTTT.

This clonotype was seen more than once but under ten times. The chain joins TRBV10-2 to TRBJ2-7; unclear D gene. Germline CDR1 and CDR2: WSHSY and SAAADI. V lost 3 bases and J lost 10, with 7 bases in between. The CDR3 sequence is 10 residues long. The CDR3 DNA reads as TGCGCCAGCAGTGACAACAGTCAGTACTTC. The encoded protein is CASSDNSQYF.

This chain uses TRBV6-2 or TRBV6-3 with TRBJ2-7, with D possibly matching TRBD2 (6 bases). Per germline, CDR1 MNHEY and CDR2 SVGEGT. V was shortened by 6 bases and J by 7 bases, with 22 bases between the two germline ends. The CDR3 runs 15 residues. CDR3 sequence (DNA): TGTGCCAGCAGCCACGCCTCGGACTACTTTCGTGAGCAGTACTTC. Translating it yields CASSHASDYFREQYF.

The rearrangement joins TRBV7-8 to TRBJ2-5, with D possibly TRBD2 on 5 matching bases. CDR3 size: 13 residues. Trimming removed 5 bases at V and 4 bases at J, with 11 bases between. Germline V gene data show CDR1 as SGHVS and CDR2 as FQNEAQ. DNA of the CDR3: TGTGCCAGCAGCCCTGAGGGTTTAGAGACCCAGTACTTC. It is translated as CASSPEGLETQYF. The full variable domain, with the rest looked up from reference TRBV7-8 and TRBJ2-5, is GAGVSQSPRYKVAKRGQDVALRCDPISGHVSLFWYQQALGQGPEFLTYFQNEAQLDKSGLPSDRFFAERPEGSVSTLKIQRTQQEDSAVYLCASSPEGLETQYFGPGTRLLVL.

About this clonotype itself: One junction end disagrees with the germline gene, perhaps due to a read error. The V and J genes are TRBV7-2 and TRBJ1-1; D remains ambiguous. This CDR3 is 14 amino acids long. Germline CDR1 and CDR2: SGHTA and FQGNSA. The CDR3 DNA follows: TGTGCCTGCAGCCTCCGAGGGTTGGTCACTGAAGCTTTCTTT. Translation gives CACSLRGLVTEAFF.

J is TRBJ2-2 and V is TRBV4-1; no definite D call. The CDR3 is 14 residues long. Germline V gene data show CDR1 as MGHRA and CDR2 as YSYEKL. Trimming pared 1 base from V and 4 bases from J, leaving 7 bases between. CDR3 region: CASSQVQFTGELFF. The CDR3 DNA reads as TGCGCCAGCAGCCAAGTACAGTTCACCGGGGAGCTGTTTTTT.

The V call is TRBV10-3, the J call TRBJ2-1; D ambiguous. V lost 3 bases to trimming and J lost 3 bases, with 6 bases between them. The CDR3 sequence is 13 residues long. Germline CDR1 is ENHRY and CDR2 is SYGVKD. CDR3 protein: CAISDKLYNEQFF. CDR3 sequence (DNA): TGTGCCATCAGTGATAAACTCTACAATGAGCAGTTCTTC.

This clonotype has only a few counts. The chain's CDR3 is CASSHLGTSGELFF. The CDR3 DNA reads as TGCGCCAGCAGCCACCTTGGGACCTCCGGGGAGCTGTTTTTT. The chain is built from TRBV4-3 and TRBJ2-2, with D perhaps assigned TRBD1 or TRBD2 (5 bases each). The CDR3 is 14 residues long. The ends were cut back, 3 bases at V and 6 bases at J, with 11 bases in the middle. Per the germline V gene, CDR1 is LGHNA and CDR2 is YSLEER.

The table lists this clonotype with a few counts. This chain connects TRBV20-1 to TRBJ1-2; D is undetermined. Trimming took 3 bases from V and 8 from J, leaving 7 bases between them. This CDR3 contains 10 residues. CDR1 is DFQATT, CDR2 SNEGSKA, per germline (reference sequence). CDR3 nucleotides: TGCAGTGCTAGGCAGTCCGGCTACACCTTC. It translates to CSARQSGYTF.

This clonotype was observed many times. This chain joins TRBV7-8 and TRBJ2-1, with TRBD2 matching over 16 bases. The CDR3 has 19 amino acids. The V gene's germline CDR1 is SGHVS and CDR2 FQNEAQ. J lost 7 bases, V lost 2 bases, and 11 bases had no gene match. The CDR3 bases are TGTGCCAGCAGCTTACGAACCGGGACTAGCGGGGGGGCCGGGAATGAGCAGTTCTTC. It codes for CASSLRTGTSGGAGNEQFF.

CDR3 in DNA: TGTGCCATCAGTGAGTCAGGGGACGAGCAGTACTTC. Residues: CAISESGDEQYF. The rearrangement uses TRBV10-3 and TRBJ2-7; D is possibly TRBD1 (5 bases). The CDR3 sequence is 12 residues long. The germline V and J ends were trimmed by 0 bases and 5 bases, with 5 bases remaining between them. Germline V lookup: CDR1 ENHRY, CDR2 SYGVKD.

The sample holds a few counts of this clonotype. The chain couples TRBV6-5 to TRBJ2-3, with D tentatively TRBD1 (5 bases). Germline CDR1 is MNHEY and CDR2 is SVGAGI. CDR3 length: 14 residues. The V gene lost 4 bases and the J gene lost 2 bases, with 10 bases spanning the gap. This chain's CDR3 is CASSLAGITDTQYF. The CDR3 DNA sequence: TGTGCCAGCAGTTTGGCAGGGATCACAGATACGCAGTATTTT.